These T cell receptor beta chains were read from a single sample in a study of blood T cell repertoires in COVID-19. Repertoires were generated with immunoSEQ multiplex PCR, while TCRdb's copy carries only in-frame clones and drops some. The sample has just over 25,000 clones, 90% seen once. The sequenced material came from peripheral blood. These receptors were taken from a human donor in a cohort sampled during active COVID-19. Both conserved end residues are part of each CDR3. Each record gives: V gene, clone size, D gene, J gene, CDR3 DNA, CDR3 protein. D genes are given only for firm matches. Not every row has a clone size; where given, it reads once, few, many or a size class.

V gene: TRBV12-3/TRBV12-4; clone size: NA; D gene: TRBD1; J gene: TRBJ2-7; CDR3 DNA: TGTGCCAGCAGCCGGGACAGGGTTGAAGAGCAGTACTTC; CDR3 protein: CASSRDRVEEQYF
V gene: TRBV5-4; clone size: NA; D gene: TRBD2; J gene: TRBJ2-7; CDR3 DNA: TGTGCCAGCAGCCCGCGGGGGGGCGTTTCCTACGAGCAGTACTTC; CDR3 protein: CASSPRGGVSYEQYF
V gene: TRBV5-4; clone size: NA; D gene: NA; J gene: TRBJ1-2; CDR3 DNA: TGTGCCAGCAGCTTGGGCAATAGGGGCTCGAGCTACACCTTC; CDR3 protein: CASSLGNRGSSYTF
V gene: TRBV7-9; clone size: NA; D gene: NA; J gene: TRBJ2-1; CDR3 DNA: TGTGCCAGCAGCTTACATTTGACAGTTTCCTACAATGAGCAGTTCTTC; CDR3 protein: CASSLHLTVSYNEQFF
V gene: TRBV28; clone size: NA; D gene: NA; J gene: TRBJ1-2; CDR3 DNA: TGTGCCAGCAGGATGGCTCTGGTCAACTATGGCTACACCTTC; CDR3 protein: CASRMALVNYGYTF
V gene: TRBV28; clone size: NA; D gene: TRBD1; J gene: TRBJ2-7; CDR3 DNA: TGTGCCAGCAATACCGGGACAGGGGGCGAGCAGTACTTC; CDR3 protein: CASNTGTGGEQYF
V gene: TRBV28; clone size: NA; D gene: TRBD1; J gene: TRBJ1-1; CDR3 DNA: TGTGCCAGCAGTTCGCCGGCAGGGGGGCACACTGAAGCTTTCTTT; CDR3 protein: CASSSPAGGHTEAFF
V gene: TRBV5-6; clone size: NA; D gene: TRBD2; J gene: TRBJ2-5; CDR3 DNA: TGTGCCAGCAGTTGGGCTAGCGGACCACAAGAGACCCAGTACTTC; CDR3 protein: CASSWASGPQETQYF
V gene: TRBV19; clone size: NA; D gene: NA; J gene: TRBJ2-7; CDR3 DNA: TGTGCCAGTAGTATGGGAGAGGGAGCGCCGTACTTC; CDR3 protein: CASSMGEGAPYF
V gene: TRBV6-5; clone size: NA; D gene: TRBD1; J gene: TRBJ1-4; CDR3 DNA: TGTGCCAGCAGGCAAGGGACAGGGCCTAATGAAAAACTGTTTTTT; CDR3 protein: CASRQGTGPNEKLFF
V gene: TRBV18; clone size: NA; D gene: TRBD1; J gene: TRBJ2-1; CDR3 DNA: TGTGCCAGTTCTGGGACAGGATTTTACAATGAGCAGTTCTTC; CDR3 protein: CASSGTGFYNEQFF
V gene: TRBV2; clone size: NA; D gene: NA; J gene: TRBJ1-5; CDR3 DNA: TGTGCCAGCAGGGACGGAGAGCGGCAGCCCCAGCATTTT; CDR3 protein: CASRDGERQPQHF
V gene: TRBV5-4; clone size: NA; D gene: NA; J gene: TRBJ2-1; CDR3 DNA: TGTGCCAGCAGCTTTACTAGCTCCTACAATGAGCAGTTCTTC; CDR3 protein: CASSFTSSYNEQFF
V gene: TRBV28; clone size: NA; D gene: NA; J gene: TRBJ1-3; CDR3 DNA: TGTGCCAGCAACGTCTACTCTGGAAACACCATATATTTT; CDR3 protein: CASNVYSGNTIYF
V gene: TRBV19; clone size: once; D gene: NA; J gene: TRBJ2-2; CDR3 DNA: TGTGCCAGTAGTGGGCCCAATCCCGGGGAGCTGTTTTTT; CDR3 protein: CASSGPNPGELFF
V gene: TRBV5-1; clone size: NA; D gene: NA; J gene: TRBJ1-1; CDR3 DNA: TGCGCCAGCAGCTTGGAGGCGCATACAAGCGACACTGAAGCTTTCTTT; CDR3 protein: CASSLEAHTSDTEAFF
V gene: TRBV15; clone size: NA; D gene: TRBD1; J gene: TRBJ1-2; CDR3 DNA: TGTGCCACCAGCAGAGAACCCCAGGGGGTTGGTGGCTACACCTTC; CDR3 protein: CATSREPQGVGGYTF
V gene: TRBV19; clone size: NA; D gene: TRBD1; J gene: TRBJ1-5; CDR3 DNA: TGTGCCAGTAGTATTGGGGACAGGCTCAATCAGCCCCAGCATTTT; CDR3 protein: CASSIGDRLNQPQHF
V gene: TRBV18; clone size: NA; D gene: TRBD2; J gene: TRBJ2-2; CDR3 DNA: TGTGCCAGCTCCCGGACTAGCGGGATTCACACCGGGGAGCTGTTTTTT; CDR3 protein: CASSRTSGIHTGELFF
V gene: TRBV19; clone size: NA; D gene: TRBD1; J gene: TRBJ2-4; CDR3 DNA: TGTGCCAGTAGTTTCCTCGGACAGGGAAAGCGCAAAAACATTCAGTACTTC; CDR3 protein: CASSFLGQGKRKNIQYF
V gene: TRBV6-2/TRBV6-3; clone size: NA; D gene: TRBD2; J gene: TRBJ2-2; CDR3 DNA: TGTGCCAGCAGTTTACTAGCGGGAGTGGCGGGGGAGCTGTTTTTT; CDR3 protein: CASSLLAGVAGELFF
V gene: TRBV19; clone size: NA; D gene: TRBD2; J gene: TRBJ2-1; CDR3 DNA: TGTGCCAGTAGTATTCAGGTTGCGGGACTAGCGGGACACAATGAGCAGTTCTTC; CDR3 protein: CASSIQVAGLAGHNEQFF
V gene: TRBV2; clone size: NA; D gene: NA; J gene: TRBJ2-1; CDR3 DNA: TGTGCCAGCAGCCCCCACAGGCCGCAGTTCTTC; CDR3 protein: CASSPHRPQFF
V gene: TRBV10-3; clone size: once; D gene: NA; J gene: TRBJ2-1; CDR3 DNA: TGTGCCATCAGTGAGGGCCAGAACAATGAGCAGTTCTTC; CDR3 protein: CAISEGQNNEQFF
V gene: TRBV3-1/TRBV3-2; clone size: NA; D gene: TRBD2; J gene: TRBJ2-1; CDR3 DNA: TGTGCCAGCAGCGATCAGGCACTAGCGGGGGGTAGGGAGCAGTTCTTC; CDR3 protein: CASSDQALAGGREQFF
V gene: TRBV24-1; clone size: few; D gene: TRBD1; J gene: TRBJ2-3; CDR3 DNA: TGTGCCACCAGTGACGCGGGACAGGGAACAGATACGCAGTATTTT; CDR3 protein: CATSDAGQGTDTQYF
V gene: TRBV28; clone size: NA; D gene: NA; J gene: TRBJ2-1; CDR3 DNA: TGTGCCAGCAGTCCGCTCCGGGACTGGGACAATGAGCAGTTCTTC; CDR3 protein: CASSPLRDWDNEQFF
V gene: TRBV21-1; clone size: NA; D gene: NA; J gene: TRBJ1-4; CDR3 DNA: TGTGCCAGCAGCAAAGTGGGTGAGGACAGGGGGCTATCTACTAATGAAAAACTGTTTTTT; CDR3 protein: CASSKVGEDRGLSTNEKLFF
V gene: TRBV2; clone size: NA; D gene: TRBD1; J gene: TRBJ2-2; CDR3 DNA: TGTGCCAGCAGAGGACAGGGAGGTGGCACCGGGGAGCTGTTTTTT; CDR3 protein: CASRGQGGGTGELFF
V gene: TRBV6-5; clone size: NA; D gene: TRBD2; J gene: TRBJ2-1; CDR3 DNA: TGTGCCAGCAATCTAGCGGGGGCCAATGAGCAGTTCTTC; CDR3 protein: CASNLAGANEQFF
V gene: TRBV2; clone size: NA; D gene: NA; J gene: TRBJ2-7; CDR3 DNA: TGTGCCAGCAAAAGACTAGTCGTGGCCTACGAGCAGTACTTC; CDR3 protein: CASKRLVVAYEQYF
V gene: TRBV5-1; clone size: NA; D gene: NA; J gene: TRBJ1-4; CDR3 DNA: TGCGCCAGCAAGGGTGCAGGGTCTGATGAAAAACTGTTTTTT; CDR3 protein: CASKGAGSDEKLFF
V gene: TRBV2; clone size: NA; D gene: TRBD2; J gene: TRBJ2-5; CDR3 DNA: TGTGCCAGCAAAGCGGGGAACCCGGAGACCCAGTACTTC; CDR3 protein: CASKAGNPETQYF
V gene: TRBV7-2; clone size: NA; D gene: NA; J gene: TRBJ2-1; CDR3 DNA: TGTGCCAGCAGCCCCCAATCAGGGGATTTCTCCTACAATGAGCAGTTCTTC; CDR3 protein: CASSPQSGDFSYNEQFF
V gene: TRBV7-9; clone size: few; D gene: NA; J gene: TRBJ1-2; CDR3 DNA: TGTGCCAGCAGCCCCGAGCGGGGCTCGTATGGCTACACCTTC; CDR3 protein: CASSPERGSYGYTF
V gene: TRBV6-5; clone size: NA; D gene: NA; J gene: TRBJ1-4; CDR3 DNA: TGTGCCAGCAGGGGTTGGAGTGCAACTAATGAAAAACTGTTTTTT; CDR3 protein: CASRGWSATNEKLFF
V gene: TRBV19; clone size: NA; D gene: TRBD2; J gene: TRBJ2-7; CDR3 DNA: TGTGCCAGTAGTGACCTAGCGGGAGGGCCCCACGAGCAGTACTTC; CDR3 protein: CASSDLAGGPHEQYF
V gene: TRBV11-3; clone size: NA; D gene: TRBD1; J gene: TRBJ2-7; CDR3 DNA: TGTGCCAGCAGCTTTGGACAGGGTTCCTACGAGCAGTACTTC; CDR3 protein: CASSFGQGSYEQYF
V gene: TRBV5-3; clone size: NA; D gene: TRBD1; J gene: TRBJ1-1; CDR3 DNA: TGTGCCAGAAGATCCATACAGGGGGTTATTGTTCGGGCTTTCTTT; CDR3 protein: CARRSIQGVIVRAFF
V gene: TRBV7-2; clone size: NA; D gene: NA; J gene: TRBJ2-4; CDR3 DNA: TGTGCCAGCAGCTTGGAGTTTCGGAACATTCAGTACTTC; CDR3 protein: CASSLEFRNIQYF